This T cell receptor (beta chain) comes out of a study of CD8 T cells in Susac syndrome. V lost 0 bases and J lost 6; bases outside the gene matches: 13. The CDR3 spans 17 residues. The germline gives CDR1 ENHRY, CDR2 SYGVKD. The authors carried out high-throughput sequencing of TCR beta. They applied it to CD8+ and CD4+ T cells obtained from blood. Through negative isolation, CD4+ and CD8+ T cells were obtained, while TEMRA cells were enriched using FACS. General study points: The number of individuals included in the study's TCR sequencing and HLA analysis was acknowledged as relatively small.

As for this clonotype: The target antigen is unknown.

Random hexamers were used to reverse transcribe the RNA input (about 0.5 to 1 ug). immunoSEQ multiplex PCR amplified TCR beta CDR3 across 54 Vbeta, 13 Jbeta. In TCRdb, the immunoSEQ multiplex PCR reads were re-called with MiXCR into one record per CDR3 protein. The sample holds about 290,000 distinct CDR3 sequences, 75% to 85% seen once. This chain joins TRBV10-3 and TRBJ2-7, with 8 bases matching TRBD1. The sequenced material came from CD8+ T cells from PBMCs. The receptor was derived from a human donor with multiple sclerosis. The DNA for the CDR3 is TGTGCCATCAGTGAGTCTCCGGACAGGGCCTTGGGGGGCGAGCAGTACTTC. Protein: CAISESPDRALGGEQYF.